This TCR beta chain was obtained from a study of T cell clones after liver transplantation. About the research overall: TCRbeta sequencing after a pre-transplant mixed lymphocyte reaction identified graft-donor-reactive clones, later tracked in post-transplant blood.

Unstimulated PBMCs were sorted into CD3+CD4+ and CD3+CD8+ populations. This CDR3 has 13 amino acids. CDR1 and CDR2 from the germline V gene are LNHDA and SQIVND (reference sequence). V was trimmed by 5 bases and J by 2 bases, leaving 6 bases between them. The assay was immunoSEQ multiplex PCR, and TCRdb's table has in-frame clones only and misses some. Seen here are about 74,000 clones, roughly 80% observed once, and the top ten hold 0.45% to 0.65%. This receptor was identified in a human donor who received a liver transplant. The sequenced sample was CD4+ T cells from blood, obtained before liver transplant. The V call is TRBV19, the J call TRBJ2-2; no definite D call. CDR3 protein: CASSRGNTGELFF. As DNA, the CDR3 is TGTGCCAGTAGTCGAGGAAACACCGGGGAGCTGTTTTTT.